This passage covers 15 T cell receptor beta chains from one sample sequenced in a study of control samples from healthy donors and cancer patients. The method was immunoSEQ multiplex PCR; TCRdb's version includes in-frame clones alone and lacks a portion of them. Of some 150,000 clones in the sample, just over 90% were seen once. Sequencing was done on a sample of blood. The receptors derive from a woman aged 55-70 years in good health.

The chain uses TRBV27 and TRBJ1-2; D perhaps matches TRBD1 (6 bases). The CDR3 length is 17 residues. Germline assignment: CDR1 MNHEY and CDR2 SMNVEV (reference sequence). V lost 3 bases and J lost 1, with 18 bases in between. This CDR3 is CASSLGQGPFFNYGYTF. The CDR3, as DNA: TGTGCCAGCAGTTTGGGGCAGGGGCCCTTCTTTAACTATGGCTACACCTTC.

CDR3 coding DNA: TGCGCCAGCAGCTTAAGGCCCGTGCAGGAGGCTGAAGCTTTCTTT. This sequence encodes CASSLRPVQEAEAFF. This rearrangement joins TRBV5-1 to TRBJ1-1; no definite D call. Deletions cut 2 bases from V and 6 bases from J, with 17 bases between. The CDR3 loop spans 15 amino acids. Germline assignment: CDR1 SGHRS and CDR2 YFSETQ.

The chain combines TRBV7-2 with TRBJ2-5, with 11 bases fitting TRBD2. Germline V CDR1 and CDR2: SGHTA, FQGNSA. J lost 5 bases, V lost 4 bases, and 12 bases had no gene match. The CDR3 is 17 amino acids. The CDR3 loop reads CASSSLAGGPVMETQYF. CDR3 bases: TGTGCCAGCAGCTCCTTAGCGGGGGGGCCGGTTATGGAGACCCAGTACTTC. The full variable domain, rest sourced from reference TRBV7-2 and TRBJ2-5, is GAGVSQSPSNKVTEKGKDVELRCDPISGHTALYWYRQSLGQGLEFLIYFQGNSAPDKSGLPSDRFSAERTGGSVSTLTIQRTQQEDSAVYLCASSSLAGGPVMETQYFGPGTRLLVL.

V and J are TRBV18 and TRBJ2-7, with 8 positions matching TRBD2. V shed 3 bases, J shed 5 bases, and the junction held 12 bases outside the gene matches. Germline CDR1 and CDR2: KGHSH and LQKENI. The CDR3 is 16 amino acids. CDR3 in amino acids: CASSPLRSGAGDEQYF. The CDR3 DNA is TGTGCCAGCTCACCCCTTCGTAGCGGGGCCGGGGACGAGCAGTACTTC. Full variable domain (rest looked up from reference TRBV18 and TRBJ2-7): NAGVMQNPRHLVRRRGQEARLRCSPMKGHSHVYWYRQLPEEGLKFMVYLQKENIIDESGMPKERFSAEFPKEGPSILRIQQVVRGDSAAYFCASSPLRSGAGDEQYFGPGTRLTVT.

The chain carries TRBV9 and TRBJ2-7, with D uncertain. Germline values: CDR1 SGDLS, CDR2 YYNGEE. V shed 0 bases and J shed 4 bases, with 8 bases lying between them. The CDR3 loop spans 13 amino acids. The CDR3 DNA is TGTGCCAGCAGCGTAGACTCCGGGTACGAGCAGTACTTC. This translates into CASSVDSGYEQYF.

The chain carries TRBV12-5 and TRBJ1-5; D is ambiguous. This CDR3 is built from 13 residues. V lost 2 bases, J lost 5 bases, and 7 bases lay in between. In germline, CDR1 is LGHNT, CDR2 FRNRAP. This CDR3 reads CASGLTGYQPQHF. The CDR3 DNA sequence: TGTGCTAGTGGTTTGACGGGTTATCAGCCCCAGCATTTT.

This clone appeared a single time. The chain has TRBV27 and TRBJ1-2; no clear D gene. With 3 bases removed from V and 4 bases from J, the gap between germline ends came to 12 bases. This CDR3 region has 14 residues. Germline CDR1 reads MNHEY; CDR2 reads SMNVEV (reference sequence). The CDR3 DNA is TGTGCCAGCAGTTTTCGTGGCGGCAGCTATGGCTACACCTTC. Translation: CASSFRGGSYGYTF.

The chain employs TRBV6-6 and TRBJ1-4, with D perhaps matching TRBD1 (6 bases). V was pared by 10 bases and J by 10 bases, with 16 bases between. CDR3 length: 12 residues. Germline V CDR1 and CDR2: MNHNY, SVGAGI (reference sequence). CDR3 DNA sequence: TGTGCCACCTCGGGGGGGGCGGGAAAACTGTTTTTT. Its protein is CATSGGAGKLFF.

The CDR3 coding sequence is TGTGCCAGCAGTCCCTACGATGGGACAGGCTACGAGCAGTACTTC. This codes for CASSPYDGTGYEQYF. The chain has TRBV6-5 and TRBJ2-7, with 8 bases identical to TRBD1. Germline-derived CDR1 and CDR2 are MNHEY and SVGAGI. V lost 5 bases to trimming and J lost 3 bases; unmatched junction nucleotides: 9. CDR3 length equals 15 residues.

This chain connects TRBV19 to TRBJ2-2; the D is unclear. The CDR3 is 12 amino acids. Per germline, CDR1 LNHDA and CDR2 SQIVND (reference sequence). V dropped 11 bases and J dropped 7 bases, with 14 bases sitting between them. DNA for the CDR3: TGTGCCGTTAGGAAGGGAATCGGGGAGCTGTTTTTT. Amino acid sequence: CAVRKGIGELFF.

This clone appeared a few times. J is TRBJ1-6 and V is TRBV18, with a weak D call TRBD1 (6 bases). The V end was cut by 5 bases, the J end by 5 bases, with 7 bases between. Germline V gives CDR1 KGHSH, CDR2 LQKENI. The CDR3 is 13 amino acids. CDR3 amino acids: CASSTGNNSPLHF. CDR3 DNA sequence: TGTGCCAGCTCAACAGGGAATAATTCACCCCTCCACTTT.

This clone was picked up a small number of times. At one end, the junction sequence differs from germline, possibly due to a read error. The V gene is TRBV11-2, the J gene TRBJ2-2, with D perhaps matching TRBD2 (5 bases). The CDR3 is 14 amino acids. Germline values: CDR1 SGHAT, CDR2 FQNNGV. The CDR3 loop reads CASSVDASLGELFF. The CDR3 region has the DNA TGTGCCAGCAGCGTAGATGCTAGCTTAGGGGAGCTGTTTTTT.

CDR3 DNA sequence: TGTGCCAGCTCACCGGGACAGGCTACCTACGAGCAGTACTTC. Its protein product is CASSPGQATYEQYF. The chain joins TRBV18 to TRBJ2-7; 8 bases are shared with TRBD1. Per the germline V gene, CDR1 is KGHSH and CDR2 is LQKENI. CDR3 length: 14 amino acids. The junction had 3 bases not matched to a gene; V was cut back by 3 bases and J by 2 bases.

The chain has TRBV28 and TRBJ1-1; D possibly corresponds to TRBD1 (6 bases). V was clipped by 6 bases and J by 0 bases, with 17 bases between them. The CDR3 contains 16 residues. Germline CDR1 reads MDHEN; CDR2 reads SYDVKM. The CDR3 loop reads CASSRLGAGVNTEAFF. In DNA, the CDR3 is TGTGCCAGCAGCCGCCTGGGGGCAGGAGTGAACACTGAAGCTTTCTTT. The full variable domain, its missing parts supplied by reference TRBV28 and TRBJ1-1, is DVKVTQSSRYLVKRTGEKVFLECVQDMDHENMFWYRQDPGLGLRLIYFSYDVKMKEKGDIPEGYSVSREKKERFSLILESASTNQTSMYLCASSRLGAGVNTEAFFGQGTRLTVV.

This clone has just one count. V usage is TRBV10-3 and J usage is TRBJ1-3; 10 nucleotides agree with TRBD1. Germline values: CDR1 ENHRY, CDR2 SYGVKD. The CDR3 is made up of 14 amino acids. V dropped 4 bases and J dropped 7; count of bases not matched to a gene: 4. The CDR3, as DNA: TGTGCCATCAGTGCTCTGGACAGGGGGAACACCATATATTTT. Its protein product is CAISALDRGNTIYF.